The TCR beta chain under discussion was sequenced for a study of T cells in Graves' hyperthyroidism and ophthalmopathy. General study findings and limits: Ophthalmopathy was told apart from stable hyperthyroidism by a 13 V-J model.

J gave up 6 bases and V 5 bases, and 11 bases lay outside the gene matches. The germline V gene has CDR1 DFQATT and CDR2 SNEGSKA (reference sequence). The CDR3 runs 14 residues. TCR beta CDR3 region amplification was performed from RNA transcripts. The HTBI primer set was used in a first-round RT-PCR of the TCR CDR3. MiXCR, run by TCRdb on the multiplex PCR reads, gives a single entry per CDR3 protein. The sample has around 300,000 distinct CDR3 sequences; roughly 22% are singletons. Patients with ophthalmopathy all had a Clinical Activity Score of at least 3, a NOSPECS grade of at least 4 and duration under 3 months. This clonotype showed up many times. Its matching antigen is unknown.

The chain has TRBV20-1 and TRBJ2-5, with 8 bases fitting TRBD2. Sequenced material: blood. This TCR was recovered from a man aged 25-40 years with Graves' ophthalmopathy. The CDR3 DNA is TGCAGTGCTCCCGGTAGCGGGAATGTAAAGACCCAGTACTTC. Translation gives CSAPGSGNVKTQYF.